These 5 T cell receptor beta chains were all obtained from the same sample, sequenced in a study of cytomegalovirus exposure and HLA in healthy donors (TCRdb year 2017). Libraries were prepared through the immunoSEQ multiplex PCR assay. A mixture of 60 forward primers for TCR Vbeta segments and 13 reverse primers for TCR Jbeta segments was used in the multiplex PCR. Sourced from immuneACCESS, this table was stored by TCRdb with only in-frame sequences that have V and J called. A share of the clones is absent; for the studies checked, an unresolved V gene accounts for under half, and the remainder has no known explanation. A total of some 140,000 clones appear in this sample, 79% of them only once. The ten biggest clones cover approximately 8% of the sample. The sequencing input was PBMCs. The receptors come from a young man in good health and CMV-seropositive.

CDR3 protein: CARSLCRVLYGYTF. The CDR3 nucleotides are TGTGCCAGAAGCTTATGCAGGGTCCTCTATGGCTACACCTTC. V usage is TRBV5-3 and J usage is TRBJ1-2, with a tentative D call TRBD1 (5 bases). TRBV5-3 is an open reading frame, and its role is uncertain. Trimming removed 2 bases at V and 4 bases at J, with 12 bases between. The CDR3 has 14 residues.

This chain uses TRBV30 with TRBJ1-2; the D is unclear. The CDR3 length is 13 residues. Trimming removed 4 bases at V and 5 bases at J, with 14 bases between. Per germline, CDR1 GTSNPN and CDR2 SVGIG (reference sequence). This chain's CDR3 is CAWTRTVGYGYTF. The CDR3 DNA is TGTGCCTGGACACGGACTGTGGGTTATGGCTACACCTTC.

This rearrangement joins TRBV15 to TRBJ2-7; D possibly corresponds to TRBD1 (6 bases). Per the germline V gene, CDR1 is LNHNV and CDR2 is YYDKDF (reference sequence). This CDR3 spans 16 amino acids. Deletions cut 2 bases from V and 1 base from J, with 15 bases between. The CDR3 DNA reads TGTGCCACCAGCAGATCCCAGGGGTCTTGGTCCTACGAGCAGTACTTC. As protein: CATSRSQGSWSYEQYF.

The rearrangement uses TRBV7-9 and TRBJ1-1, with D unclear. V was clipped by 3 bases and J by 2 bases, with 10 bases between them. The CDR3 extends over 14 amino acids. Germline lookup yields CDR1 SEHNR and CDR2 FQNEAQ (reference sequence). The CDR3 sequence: CASSLRGINTEAFF. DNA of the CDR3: TGTGCCAGCAGCTTGCGAGGGATAAACACTGAAGCTTTCTTT.

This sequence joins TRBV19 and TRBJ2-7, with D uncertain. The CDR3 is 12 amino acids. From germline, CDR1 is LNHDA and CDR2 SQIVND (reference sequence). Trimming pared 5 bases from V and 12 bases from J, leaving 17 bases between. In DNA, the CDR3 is TGTGCCAGTAGTCCCCTACCCGGAGAGTGGTACTTC. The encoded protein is CASSPLPGEWYF.